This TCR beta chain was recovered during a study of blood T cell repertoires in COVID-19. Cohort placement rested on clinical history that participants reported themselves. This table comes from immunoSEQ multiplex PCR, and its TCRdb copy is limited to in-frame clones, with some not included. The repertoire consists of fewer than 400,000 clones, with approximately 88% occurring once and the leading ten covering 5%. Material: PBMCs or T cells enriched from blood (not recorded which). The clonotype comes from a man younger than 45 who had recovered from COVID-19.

The CDR3 region is CASSQDRGDTQYF. In DNA form, the CDR3 reads TGTGCCAGCAGCCAAGATCGGGGAGATACGCAGTATTTT. The chain carries TRBV3-1 (or the pseudogene TRBV3-2) and TRBJ2-3; TRBD2 is a possible D gene (5 bases). Trimming cost V 0 bases and J 5 bases, with 6 bases left between them. CDR1 and CDR2 from the germline V gene are LGHDT and YNNKEL (reference sequence). This CDR3 region has 13 residues.